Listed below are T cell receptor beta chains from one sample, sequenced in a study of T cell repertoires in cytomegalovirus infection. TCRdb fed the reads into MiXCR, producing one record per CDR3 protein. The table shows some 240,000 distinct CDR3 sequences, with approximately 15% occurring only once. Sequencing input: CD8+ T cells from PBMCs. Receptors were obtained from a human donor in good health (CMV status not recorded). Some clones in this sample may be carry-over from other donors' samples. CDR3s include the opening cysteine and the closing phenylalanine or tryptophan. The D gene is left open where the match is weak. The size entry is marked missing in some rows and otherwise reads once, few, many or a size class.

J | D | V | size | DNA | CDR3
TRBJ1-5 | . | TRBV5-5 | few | TGTGCCAGCAGCTTCACACCCGAGTGGAATCAGCCCCAGCATTTT | CASSFTPEWNQPQHF
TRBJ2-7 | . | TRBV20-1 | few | TGCAGTGCTGGAAACAGGGACTCCTACGAGCAGTACTTC | CSAGNRDSYEQYF
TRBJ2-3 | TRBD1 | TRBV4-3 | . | TGCGCCAGCAGCTACTCCAGCCGACAGGGGACCCCAGATACGCAGTATTTT | CASSYSSRQGTPDTQYF
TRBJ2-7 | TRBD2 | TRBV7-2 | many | TGTGCCAGCAGCCCGGGACTAGCGGGAATTCAACCCTACGAGCAGTACTTC | CASSPGLAGIQPYEQYF
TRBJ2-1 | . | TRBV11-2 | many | TGTGCCAGCAGCCCGGAACAGGGTTCCAATGAGCAGTTCTTC | CASSPEQGSNEQFF
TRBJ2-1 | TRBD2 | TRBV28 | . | TGTGCCAGCAGTTTCGGTGATCAAATAAGACTAGCGGGGGGGCCCGCGGCTCACAATGAGCAGTTCTTC | CASSFGDQIRLAGGPAAHNEQFF
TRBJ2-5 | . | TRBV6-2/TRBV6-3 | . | TGTGCCAGCAGCACCCGGGGTTCCGCGGAGACCCAGTACTTC | CASSTRGSAETQYF
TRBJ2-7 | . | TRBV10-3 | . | TGTGCCATCAGTGAGTCTATTGTTCTAGGCGGCCAGGGCTACGAGCAGTACTTC | CAISESIVLGGQGYEQYF
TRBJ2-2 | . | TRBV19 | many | TGTGCCACCGATACCGGGACACGAGACAACACCGGGGAGCTGTTTTTT | CATDTGTRDNTGELFF
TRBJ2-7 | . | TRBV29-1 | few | TGCAGCGTCGGAACAGGCTACGAGCAGTACTTC | CSVGTGYEQYF
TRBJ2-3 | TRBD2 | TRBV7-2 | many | TGTGCCAGCAGCTCGACTAGCGGCCCCACAGATACGCAGTATTTT | CASSSTSGPTDTQYF
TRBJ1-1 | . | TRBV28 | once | TGTGCCAGCAGTTCCTTCGTGGGGGCTGAAGCTTTCTTT | CASSSFVGAEAFF
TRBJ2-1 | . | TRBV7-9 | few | TGTGCCAGCAGCTTAGCGGGGCTAAACGACAAATACAATGAGCAGTTCTTC | CASSLAGLNDKYNEQFF
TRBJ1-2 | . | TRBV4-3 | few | TGCGCCAGCAGCCAAGATAGGGAGGGCGCGATGATTAATGGCTACACCTTC | CASSQDREGAMINGYTF
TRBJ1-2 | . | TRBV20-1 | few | TGCAGTGCTAGACTCCCATATGGCGGCTACACCTTC | CSARLPYGGYTF
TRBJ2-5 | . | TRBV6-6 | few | TGTGCCAGCAGTTACACGGGGACGGAGATGGAGACCCAGTACTTC | CASSYTGTEMETQYF
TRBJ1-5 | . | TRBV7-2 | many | TGTGCCAGCAGCTTAGGGGGGGGGCGATATAATCAGCCCCAGCATTTT | CASSLGGGRYNQPQHF
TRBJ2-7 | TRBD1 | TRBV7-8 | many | TGTGCCAGCAGCTTAGGCCTGACAGGGGAAGAGCAGTACTTC | CASSLGLTGEEQYF
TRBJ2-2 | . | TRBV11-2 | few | TGTGCCAGCGGCCATTGGTTGCGGGGCCGCACCGGGGAGCTGTTTTTT | CASGHWLRGRTGELFF
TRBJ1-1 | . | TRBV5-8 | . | TGTGCCAGCAGCTTGGAGGTCCCACTTTACACTGAAGCTTTCTTT | CASSLEVPLYTEAFF
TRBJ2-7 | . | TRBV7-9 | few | TGTGCCAGCAGCCAAAGACGTCCAGGGACCTACGAGCAGTACTTC | CASSQRRPGTYEQYF
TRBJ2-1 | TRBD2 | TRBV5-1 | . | TGCGCCAGCAGCGTATCTAGCGGGGGAACCTACAATGAGCAGTTCTTC | CASSVSSGGTYNEQFF
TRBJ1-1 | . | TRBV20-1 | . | TGCAGTGCTAGCGACAGCGACATGAACACTGAAGCTTTCTTT | CSASDSDMNTEAFF
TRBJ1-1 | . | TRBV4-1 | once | TGCGCCAGCAGCCACGCAGGACACACAAACACTGAAGCTTTCTTT | CASSHAGHTNTEAFF
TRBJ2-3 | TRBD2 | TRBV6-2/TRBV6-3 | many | TGTGCCAGCAGTTACTCGGGACTAGGAATTGGAGATACGCAGTATTTT | CASSYSGLGIGDTQYF
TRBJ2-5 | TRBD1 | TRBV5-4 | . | TGTGCCAGCAGCGGACGGGGACAGCCAAGAGAAACCCAGTACTTC | CASSGRGQPRETQYF
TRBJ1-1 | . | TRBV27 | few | TGTGCCAGCAGTCCCATTGACAGCCCTAATGAAGCTTTCTTT | CASSPIDSPNEAFF
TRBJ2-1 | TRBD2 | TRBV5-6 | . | TGTGCCAGCAGCTTGCCTAGCGGGGGAGGTCCCTACAATGAGCAGTTCTTC | CASSLPSGGGPYNEQFF
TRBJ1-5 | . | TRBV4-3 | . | TGCGCCAGCAGCCAAGAGTCCGCAGTCAATCAGCCCCAGCATTTT | CASSQESAVNQPQHF